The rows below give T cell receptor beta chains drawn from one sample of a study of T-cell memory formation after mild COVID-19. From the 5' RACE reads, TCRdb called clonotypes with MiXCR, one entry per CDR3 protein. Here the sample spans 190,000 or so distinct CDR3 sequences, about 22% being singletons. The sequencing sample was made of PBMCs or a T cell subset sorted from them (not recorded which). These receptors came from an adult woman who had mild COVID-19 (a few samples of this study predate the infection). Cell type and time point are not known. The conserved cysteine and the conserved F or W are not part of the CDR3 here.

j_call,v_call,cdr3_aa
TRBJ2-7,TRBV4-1,ASSHPGGSSYEQY
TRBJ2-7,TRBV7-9,ASRVRGNEQY
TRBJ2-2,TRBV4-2,ASSGAGTGELF
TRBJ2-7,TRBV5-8,ASSLAVRGDEQY
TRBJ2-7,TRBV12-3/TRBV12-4,ASVGLYEQY
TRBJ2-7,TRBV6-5,ASSYEGPDEQY
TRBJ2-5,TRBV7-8,ASSLEGASWETQY
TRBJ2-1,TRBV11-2,ASSLSQGARNEQF
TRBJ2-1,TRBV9,ASSVGTRPQGDEQF
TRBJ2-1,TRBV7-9,ASSLGGLSYNEQF
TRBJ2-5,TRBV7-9,ASSIGPILQETQY
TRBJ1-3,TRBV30,AWSVYSGNTIY
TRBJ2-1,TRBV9,ASSVAARGEQF
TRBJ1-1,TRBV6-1,ASSEHPTEAF
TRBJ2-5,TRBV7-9,ASSHRDPTKKETQY
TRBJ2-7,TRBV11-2,ASRGGEQY
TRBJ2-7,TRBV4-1,ASSQRQTSGGYEQY
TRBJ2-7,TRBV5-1,ASSPGTGPNYEQY
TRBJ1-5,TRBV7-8,ASSLEPQGGRQPQH
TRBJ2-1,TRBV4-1,ASSQDGPWDEQF
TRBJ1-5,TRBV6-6,ASSHGHGVDQPQH
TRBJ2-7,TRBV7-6,ASSLGQDSYEQY
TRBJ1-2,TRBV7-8,ASSSNVWTGGNYGYT
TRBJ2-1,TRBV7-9,ASVPGPGGDEQF
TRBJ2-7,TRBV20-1,SARDTLAGHYEQY
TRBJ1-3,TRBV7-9,ASSLAPGQSAENTIY
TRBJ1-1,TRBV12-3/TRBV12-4,ASSPEVKRDTEAF
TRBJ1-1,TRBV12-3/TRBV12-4,ASTLTGAEAF
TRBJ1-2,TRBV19,ASKKDFGYT
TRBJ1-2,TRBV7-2,ASSRPWRADYGYT
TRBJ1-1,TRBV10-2,ASSERWGDMNTEAF
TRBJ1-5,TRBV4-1,ASSQAGGNQPQH
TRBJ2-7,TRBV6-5,ASSRFDRPHEQY
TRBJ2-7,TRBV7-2,ASSQGLASSYEQY
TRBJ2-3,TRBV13,ASSLRTGSVD
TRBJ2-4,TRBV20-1,SARGLGGHLREQNIQY
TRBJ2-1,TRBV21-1,ASSMLRRSTGLAGLKWYNEQF
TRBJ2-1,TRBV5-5,ASSYTGQANYNEQF
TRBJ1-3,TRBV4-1,ASSQEPRVTGNTIY
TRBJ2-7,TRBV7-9,ASSSPGQSYEQY
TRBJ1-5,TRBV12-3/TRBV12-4,ASSTTGGVNQPQH
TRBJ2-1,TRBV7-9,ASTSGRVQHNEQF
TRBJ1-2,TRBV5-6,ASSLARQGAYYGYT
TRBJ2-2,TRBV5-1,ASSLAGGINYANTGELF
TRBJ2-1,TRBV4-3,ASSNSGDDAGRPYNEQF
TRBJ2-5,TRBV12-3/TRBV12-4,ASTFLLRDRLGQETQY
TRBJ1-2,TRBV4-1,ASSQVGSGRGGYT
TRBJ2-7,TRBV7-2,ASSLRDSATYEQY
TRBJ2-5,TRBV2,ASSEEETQY
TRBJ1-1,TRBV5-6,ASSSTGRVSEAF
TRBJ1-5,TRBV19,ASSILPQDQPQN
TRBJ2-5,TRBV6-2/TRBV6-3,ASSGQGSQETQY
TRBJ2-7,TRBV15,ATSSEDSFSEQY
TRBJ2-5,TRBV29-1,SVVAGTTDTQY
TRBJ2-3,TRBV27,ASRAGGGTDTQY